These 21 T cell receptor beta chains originate from one sample sequenced in a study of CD8 T cells in Susac syndrome. The RNA input was roughly 0.45 to 1 ug, and it was reverse transcribed with random hexamers. TCRdb fed the immunoSEQ multiplex PCR reads into MiXCR, producing one record per CDR3 protein. The top ten clones hold under 0.5% of a sample with around 79,000 distinct CDR3 sequences, about 94% of them seen once. The sample comprised CD8+ T cells from PBMCs. The receptors originated from a human donor with multiple sclerosis.

The chain combines TRBV25-1 with TRBJ2-3; no clear D. Trimming pared 1 base from V and 6 bases from J, leaving 5 bases between. Per germline, CDR1 MGHDK and CDR2 SYGVNS. The CDR3 consists of 12 residues. The CDR3 DNA reads TGTGCCAGCAGTGAATGGGATGATACGCAGTATTTT. The encoded protein is CASSEWDDTQYF.

The CDR3 here is CASSYPDTSNSPLHF. CDR3 DNA sequence: TGTGCCAGCAGTTATCCGGACACATCTAATTCACCCCTCCACTTT. The chain recombines TRBV6-6 with TRBJ1-6; tentatively, D is TRBD1 (5 bases). V gave up 3 bases and J gave up 6 bases, with 12 bases separating them. CDR1 is MNHNY and CDR2 is SVGAGI in the germline V gene (reference sequence). The CDR3 runs 15 residues.

V and J are TRBV27 and TRBJ2-4; D might be TRBD1 (7 bases). From germline, CDR1 is MNHEY and CDR2 SMNVEV (reference sequence). V was pared by 6 bases and J by 8 bases, with 14 bases between. This CDR3 comprises 13 residues. The DNA for the CDR3 is TGTGCCAGCAGGGCAGGGGGGTCGGACATTCAGTACTTC. Protein product: CASRAGGSDIQYF.

V is TRBV29-1 and J is TRBJ2-5; 8 positions match TRBD2. Per germline, CDR1 SQVTM and CDR2 ANQGSEA. CDR3 length equals 12 residues. Unmatched junction bases numbered 4, after V lost 6 bases and J lost 4 bases. For the CDR3, the DNA is TGCAGCGTCCAGAGCGGGAGAGAGACCCAGTACTTC. It translates to CSVQSGRETQYF. Combining the CDR3 with reference TRBV29-1 and TRBJ2-5 gives the whole variable domain SAVISQKPSRDICQRGTSLTIQCQVDSQVTMMFWYRQQPGQSLTLIATANQGSEATYESGFVIDKFPISRPNLTFSTLTVSNMSPEDSSIYLCSVQSGRETQYFGPGTRLLVL.

CDR3 coding DNA: TGTGCCAGCAGCGGCCCTTGGGACCAGTCAGGATATGGCTACACCTTC. It translates to CASSGPWDQSGYGYTF. This chain links TRBV7-9 with TRBJ1-2, with D tentatively TRBD1 (5 bases). The length of the CDR3 is 16 residues. The germline CDR1 and CDR2 sequences are SEHNR and FQNEAQ (reference sequence). V dropped 5 bases and J dropped 5 bases, with 21 bases sitting between them.

The chain joins TRBV3-1 to TRBJ2-1; 12 positions agree with TRBD2. With V trimmed by 1 base and J by 8 bases, 9 bases remained unmatched. Germline V gene sequence: CDR1 LGHDT, CDR2 YNNKEL (reference sequence). This CDR3 has 17 residues. The CDR3 DNA sequence: TGTGCCAGCAGCCAAGTGGGGCGACTAGCGGGAGTCCATGAGCAGTTCTTC. It codes for CASSQVGRLAGVHEQFF.

The CDR3 loop reads CASSYSAETYEQYF. CDR3 DNA sequence: TGTGCCAGCAGTTACTCGGCGGAAACCTACGAGCAGTACTTC. The chain links TRBV6-5 to TRBJ2-7; no definite D call. Germline V gene sequence: CDR1 MNHEY, CDR2 SVGAGI. The CDR3 extends over 14 amino acids. V gave up 0 bases and J gave up 2 bases, with 8 bases separating them.

This chain connects TRBV27 to TRBJ1-2; the D is unclear. The germline CDR1 and CDR2 sequences are MNHEY and SMNVEV (reference sequence). The CDR3 length is 14 residues. V was cut by 6 bases and J by 0 bases, with 11 bases left in between. CDR3 region: CASSPGWTNYGYTF. The CDR3 DNA sequence: TGTGCCAGCAGCCCCGGGTGGACTAACTATGGCTACACCTTC.

The chain links TRBV2 to TRBJ2-6; D remains ambiguous. CDR3 length: 16 residues. The germline gives CDR1 SNHLY, CDR2 FYNNEI. Trimming removed 6 bases at V and 0 bases at J, with 12 bases between. The CDR3 loop is CASSERIASGANVLTF. CDR3 coding DNA: TGTGCCAGCAGCGAAAGGATAGCCTCTGGGGCCAACGTCCTGACTTTC. Based on the CDR3 plus reference TRBV2 and TRBJ2-6, the full variable domain is EPEVTQTPSHQVTQMGQEVILRCVPISNHLYFYWYRQILGQKVEFLVSFYNNEISEKSEIFDDQFSVERPDGSNFTLKIRSTKLEDSAMYFCASSERIASGANVLTFGAGSRLTVL.

This rearrangement joins TRBV29-1 to TRBJ2-1, with 10 bases fitting TRBD2. Germline CDR1 reads SQVTM; CDR2 reads ANQGSEA. CDR3 length: 14 residues. V shed 6 bases and J 7 bases; nucleotides not matched to a gene: 9. The CDR3 region is CSVAERGGGNEQFF. DNA of the CDR3: TGCAGCGTCGCGGAGCGGGGGGGAGGGAATGAGCAGTTCTTC.

The chain combines TRBV30 with TRBJ1-2, with D tentatively TRBD1 (5 bases). The germline V and J ends were trimmed by 7 bases and 4 bases, with 16 bases remaining between them. This CDR3 comprises 13 residues. Germline V lookup: CDR1 GTSNPN, CDR2 SVGIG (reference sequence). The CDR3 DNA reads TGTGCCTCGGATAATCAGGGACGCTATGGCTACACCTTC. This encodes CASDNQGRYGYTF.

The chain joins TRBV7-9 to TRBJ1-2; 7 bases are a match to TRBD1. Germline CDR1 is SEHNR and CDR2 is FQNEAQ (reference sequence). CDR3 length equals 13 residues. After removal of 5 bases from V and 4 bases from J, the junction contained 4 bases not matched to a gene. Here the CDR3 DNA reads TGTGCCAGCAGCCCTCGGGACAGCTATGGCTACACCTTC. Its protein is CASSPRDSYGYTF.

The chain links TRBV27 to TRBJ2-7, with D hard to call. Looked up from germline, CDR1 is MNHEY and CDR2 is SMNVEV (reference sequence). V was cut by 4 bases and J by 1 base, with 11 bases left in between. The CDR3 totals 14 residues. CDR3 DNA: TGTGCCAGCAGTTCGAGATCGGGTTCCTACGAGCAGTACTTC. It encodes CASSSRSGSYEQYF.

The J gene is TRBJ2-2, the V gene TRBV4-2; D remains unclear. V gave up 3 bases and J gave up 6 bases, with 2 bases separating them. This CDR3 contains 11 residues. Per germline, CDR1 LGHNA and CDR2 YNFKEQ. The CDR3 region has the DNA TGTGCCAGCAGCCAGTCCGGGGAGCTGTTTTTT. It specifies CASSQSGELFF.

The chain links TRBV5-1 to TRBJ2-3; 10 bases match TRBD2. CDR1 and CDR2 from the germline V gene are SGHRS and YFSETQ. The CDR3 runs to 15 residues. Unmatched junction bases numbered 5, after V lost 2 bases and J lost 5 bases. CDR3 bases: TGCGCCAGCAGCTTATCTAGCGGGAGAAAAGATACGCAGTATTTT. Translated: CASSLSSGRKDTQYF.

The chain is built from TRBV27 and TRBJ1-5; a weak D match, TRBD1 (6 bases). V lost 5 bases, J lost 5 bases, and 13 bases lay in between. This CDR3 region has 14 residues. Germline V lookup: CDR1 MNHEY, CDR2 SMNVEV (reference sequence). In DNA, the CDR3 is TGTGCCAGCAGTCCAGGGGACGAGTATCAGCCCCAGCATTTT. Translated: CASSPGDEYQPQHF.

The chain couples TRBV5-6 to TRBJ2-6; D might be TRBD1 (6 bases). The germline V gene encodes CDR1 SGHDT and CDR2 YYEEEE. V lost 2 bases, J lost 1 base, and 19 bases lay in between. CDR3 size: 19 residues. DNA for the CDR3: TGTGCCAGCAGCTTATACAGACCCACCAGGGGATCTGGGGCCAACGTCCTGACTTTC. Protein: CASSLYRPTRGSGANVLTF.

This clonotype was seen once. The chain uses TRBV3-1 and TRBJ2-7; TRBD1 is a possible D gene (6 bases). The length of the CDR3 is 13 residues. The V and J ends lost 7 bases and 0 bases respectively, with 10 bases between them. From germline, CDR1 is LGHDT and CDR2 YNNKEL (reference sequence). The CDR3 DNA reads TGTGCCAGCAAGGAAGGGGGCTCCTACGAGCAGTACTTC. Translated: CASKEGGSYEQYF.

The chain recombines TRBV7-9 with TRBJ2-7; D unresolved. This CDR3 is 8 amino acids long. Germline values: CDR1 SEHNR, CDR2 FQNEAQ (reference sequence). The ends were cut back, 7 bases at V and 12 bases at J, with 7 bases in the middle. CDR3 protein: CASIPGYF. CDR3 coding DNA: TGTGCCAGCATCCCGGGGTACTTC. The variable domain in full, completed from reference TRBV7-9 and TRBJ2-7, reads DTGVSQNPRHKITKRGQNVTFRCDPISEHNRLYWYRQTLGQGPEFLTYFQNEAQLEKSRLLSDRFSAERPKGSFSTLEIQRTEQGDSAMYLCASIPGYFGPGTRLTVT.

This chain joins TRBV7-8 and TRBJ2-5, with D possibly TRBD2 on 6 matching bases. The CDR3 extends over 16 amino acids. With 5 bases removed from V and 0 bases from J, the gap between germline ends came to 16 bases. Germline CDR1 is SGHVS and CDR2 is FQNEAQ. The CDR3 DNA is TGTGCCAGCAGCCCTGTGGGACTGGCAAACCAAGAGACCCAGTACTTC. It encodes CASSPVGLANQETQYF.

This clonotype was found once. The chain links TRBV5-1 to TRBJ2-1, with 10 bases lining up with TRBD1. V dropped 4 bases and J dropped 9; count of bases not matched to a gene: 4. Germline V CDR1 and CDR2: SGHRS, YFSETQ. This CDR3 contains 13 residues. The CDR3 region has the DNA TGCGCCAGCAGCGTGTGGACAGGGGGTGAGCAGTTCTTC. It is translated as CASSVWTGGEQFF.